This T cell receptor beta chain was profiled in a study of regulatory T cells in long-lasting Graves disease. Study summary: The study counted Graves' disease as persistent given over 5 years of antithyroid drugs and positive TSH receptor antibodies. Study conclusions and caveats: TCR diversity was lower in persistent than newly diagnosed Graves' disease. Persistent patients shared more public clonotypes (about 2,600) than new patients (about 930).

The time point was: persistent/refractory GD, antithyroid drugs over 5 years with positive TRAb. Following extraction of RNA from PBMCs, that RNA was used to make the TCR library. An endocrinology unit in Xi'an, China, supplied the patients. Comments on this clonotype: Its antigen remains unidentified.

The TCR beta library used iRepertoire HTBI primers with Arm-PCR amplification of CDR3. Each CDR3 protein gets one entry after TCRdb re-called the multiplex PCR reads with MiXCR. This table has around 400,000 distinct CDR3 sequences, roughly 21% appearing once. Germline-derived CDR1 and CDR2 are MGHRA and YSYEKL. The CDR3 is 17 residues long. The germline V and J ends were trimmed by 0 bases and 15 bases, with 27 bases remaining between them. The sequence came from a female donor with Graves disease. The chain carries TRBV4-1 and TRBJ2-1, with D perhaps matching TRBD1 or TRBD2 (5 bases each). The source material was peripheral blood mononuclear cells (PBMCs), sampled when the disease was refractory, from a patient treated with antithyroid drugs. As DNA, the CDR3 is TGCGCCAGCAGCCAAGATTCGTTAGGACTGGGGCAATTCCTCCCGTTCTTC. Protein product: CASSQDSLGLGQFLPFF.